The next 27 T cell receptor beta chains were all read from a single sample in a study of T-cell reconstitution after alpha-beta-depleted transplantation in children. Using unique molecular identifiers, the investigators prepared the TCRbeta library. TCRdb re-called the PCR reads through MiXCR, storing one row per CDR3 protein. Here the sample spans 190,000 or so distinct CDR3 sequences, 6% to 7% being singletons. The material sequenced was PBMCs from the stem cell graft donor, taken from the stem cell graft. These receptor sequences come from a human donor who donated a stem cell graft to a child with Wiskott-Aldrich syndrome.

This clonotype was recorded at least ten times. The CDR3 here is CASSLGAGYEQYF. The CDR3, as DNA: TGTGCCAGCAGCTTAGGGGCAGGCTACGAGCAGTACTTC. V is TRBV7-2 and J is TRBJ2-7; D unclear. V was clipped by 1 base and J by 3 bases, with 7 bases between them. The CDR3 contains 13 residues. In germline, CDR1 is SGHTA, CDR2 FQGNSA.

This clonotype has a handful of counts. The chain has TRBV11-2 and TRBJ1-4; TRBD1 matches at 7 bases. The V and J ends lost 4 bases and 4 bases, in that order; junction bases with no gene match: 9. CDR3 length: 16 residues. Germline-derived CDR1 and CDR2 are SGHAT and FQNNGV. The CDR3 bases are TGTGCCAGCAGCTCCCACAGGGGTTTAAATAATGAAAAACTGTTTTTT. This translates into CASSSHRGLNNEKLFF.

This clonotype was seen ten or more times. The chain recombines TRBV7-9 with TRBJ1-1; TRBD1 agrees at 9 bases. V lost 4 bases and J lost 3; bases outside the gene matches: 6. This CDR3 is 15 amino acids long. Germline V lookup: CDR1 SEHNR, CDR2 FQNEAQ (reference sequence). The CDR3 loop is CASSSWTGVHTEAFF. The CDR3, as DNA: TGTGCCAGCAGCTCCTGGACAGGGGTGCACACTGAAGCTTTCTTT.

This clonotype was seen ten or more times. The rearrangement uses TRBV27 and TRBJ2-7, with D perhaps matching TRBD1 (5 bases). The CDR3 consists of 14 residues. CDR1 MNHEY and CDR2 SMNVEV come from the germline V gene (reference sequence). The V gene lost 7 bases and the J gene lost 2 bases, with 15 bases spanning the gap. CDR3 sequence reads: CASIGAGKTYEQYF. The CDR3 region has the DNA TGTGCCAGCATAGGAGCAGGGAAAACCTACGAGCAGTACTTC.

This clonotype was seen at least ten times. The V call is TRBV5-1, the J call TRBJ2-1, with D possibly called TRBD1 or TRBD2 (6 bases each). The CDR3 spans 14 residues. Per germline, CDR1 SGHRS and CDR2 YFSETQ. The ends were cut back, 1 base at V and 9 bases at J, with 14 bases in the middle. The CDR3 DNA is TGCGCCAGCAGCTTGTCTGGGGGGCAGGGTGAGCAGTTCTTC. Its protein product is CASSLSGGQGEQFF.

This clonotype was observed many times. The gene calls are TRBV5-6 and TRBJ2-5, with 7 nucleotides matching TRBD2. The germline gives CDR1 SGHDT, CDR2 YYEEEE. The CDR3 is 16 residues long. Losses at the gene ends were 1 base for V and 0 bases for J; bases not matched to a gene: 6. The CDR3 reads CASSLMVAGHQETQYF. The CDR3 DNA sequence: TGTGCCAGCAGCTTGATGGTAGCGGGTCACCAAGAGACCCAGTACTTC.

This clonotype was seen repeatedly, ten times or more. This chain connects TRBV9 to TRBJ1-1; D gene uncertain. Germline V CDR1 and CDR2: SGDLS, YYNGEE. CDR3 size: 14 residues. V was cut by 1 base and J by 2 bases, with 9 bases left in between. CDR3 nucleotide sequence: TGTGCCAGCAGCGTACTGACATCCAACACTGAAGCTTTCTTT. This translates into CASSVLTSNTEAFF.

This clonotype was counted many times. The chain's CDR3 is CASSPNGQLPNYGYTF. CDR3 in DNA: TGCGCCAGCAGCCCGAATGGACAGCTACCTAACTATGGCTACACCTTC. The V and J genes are TRBV5-1 and TRBJ1-2; possibly TRBD1 for D (6 bases). The germline CDR1 and CDR2 sequences are SGHRS and YFSETQ. V lost 4 bases, J lost 0 bases, and 16 bases lay in between. This CDR3 is 16 amino acids long.

This clonotype came up many times. J is TRBJ2-5 and V is TRBV12-3 or TRBV12-4; D is perhaps TRBD1 (5 bases). The CDR3 spans 15 residues. V gave up 3 bases and J gave up 3 bases, with 14 bases separating them. The DNA of the CDR3 is TGTGCCAGCAGTTTCCTCAGTCAGACAGAAGAGACCCAGTACTTC. It yields the protein CASSFLSQTEETQYF.

This clonotype was seen at least ten times. The chain combines TRBV7-2 with TRBJ2-1; D is ambiguous. V dropped 1 base and J dropped 8 bases, with 6 bases sitting between them. Germline CDR1 SGHTA, CDR2 FQGNSA. The CDR3 is 12 residues long. CDR3 in DNA: TGTGCCAGCAGCTTAGGGTATCATGAGCAGTTCTTC. Translating it yields CASSLGYHEQFF.

On this clonotype itself: It may be a read error: a sequence one base away is much more abundant. The rearrangement links TRBV6-4 to TRBJ1-5; the D gene is possibly TRBD1 (5 bases). This CDR3 is built from 14 residues. Germline V gene sequence: CDR1 MRHNA, CDR2 SNTAGT. The CDR3, as DNA: TGTGCCTGCAGTTTTCAGGACACAAATCAGCCCCAGCATTTT. Its protein is CACSFQDTNQPQHF.

This clonotype was found many times. The rearrangement uses TRBV7-6 and TRBJ2-5; the D is unclear. Trimming removed 1 base at V and 4 bases at J, with 10 bases between. Germline lookup yields CDR1 SGHVS and CDR2 FNYEAQ. This CDR3 contains 14 residues. CDR3 sequence: CASSLVGNRETQYF. In DNA, the CDR3 is TGTGCCAGCAGCTTAGTAGGGAATCGAGAGACCCAGTACTTC.

At least ten counts were recorded for this clonotype. The rearrangement uses TRBV7-9 and TRBJ2-1, with 7 bases fitting TRBD1. The V segment lost 3 bases and the J segment 8 bases; nucleotides outside the gene matches: 4. Germline values: CDR1 SEHNR, CDR2 FQNEAQ (reference sequence). The CDR3 totals 13 residues. The CDR3 sequence: CASSFRQGDEQFF. In DNA, the CDR3 is TGTGCCAGCAGCTTCAGGCAGGGGGATGAGCAGTTCTTC. Full variable domain (remainder filled in from reference TRBV7-9 and TRBJ2-1): DTGVSQNPRHKITKRGQNVTFRCDPISEHNRLYWYRQTLGQGPEFLTYFQNEAQLEKSRLLSDRFSAERPKGSFSTLEIQRTEQGDSAMYLCASSFRQGDEQFFGPGTRLTVL.

In this sample, this clonotype turned up many times. V gene TRBV20-1 combines with J gene TRBJ1-4, with 7 positions matching TRBD1. The trim removed 5 bases at V and 7 bases at J, leaving 7 bases unmatched. CDR3 size: 13 residues. Germline V gives CDR1 DFQATT, CDR2 SNEGSKA (reference sequence). The CDR3 spells CSALRGLGEKLFF. Here the CDR3 DNA reads TGCAGTGCTCTTAGGGGGCTCGGTGAAAAACTGTTTTTT.

At least ten counts were recorded for this clonotype. This rearrangement joins TRBV12-3 or TRBV12-4 to TRBJ2-5, with D tentatively TRBD1 or TRBD2 (5 bases each). V lost 3 bases, J lost 4 bases, and 12 bases lay in between. There are 14 residues in the CDR3. CDR3 amino acids: CASSFGATGETQYF. The DNA for the CDR3 is TGTGCCAGCAGTTTCGGGGCAACGGGAGAGACCCAGTACTTC.

This clonotype was counted at least ten times. The genes are TRBV6-2 or TRBV6-3 and TRBJ2-1; D is undetermined. Per the germline V gene, CDR1 is MNHEY and CDR2 is SVGEGT. The ends were cut back, 0 bases at V and 8 bases at J, with 8 bases in the middle. The CDR3 extends over 13 amino acids. The CDR3 reads CASSYSPVDEQFF. CDR3 DNA: TGTGCCAGCAGTTACTCGCCGGTCGATGAGCAGTTCTTC.

V usage is TRBV20-1 and J usage is TRBJ2-7, with 7 bases matching TRBD1. Unmatched junction bases numbered 14, after V lost 2 bases and J lost 1 base. The CDR3 is 17 amino acids. CDR1 and CDR2 from the germline V gene are DFQATT and SNEGSKA (reference sequence). CDR3 DNA: TGCAGTGCTAGACCCCCCCACCGGACAGGAAGGTCCTACGAGCAGTACTTC. Its translation: CSARPPHRTGRSYEQYF.

This clonotype was counted at least ten times. The rearrangement links TRBV20-1 to TRBJ2-5; no firm D call. V lost 1 base to trimming and J lost 5 bases, with 5 bases between them. Germline loops: CDR1 DFQATT, CDR2 SNEGSKA (reference sequence). The CDR3 length is 11 residues. The CDR3 sequence: CSARAAETQYF. The DNA for the CDR3 is TGCAGTGCTAGAGCCGCCGAGACCCAGTACTTC.

This clonotype occurred many times. CDR3 in amino acids: CSAREDMNQPQHF. In nucleotides, the CDR3 is TGCAGTGCTAGAGAGGACATGAATCAGCCCCAGCATTTT. The chain recombines TRBV20-1 with TRBJ1-5, with D possibly being TRBD1 (5 bases). The CDR3 runs 13 residues. The germline V gene encodes CDR1 DFQATT and CDR2 SNEGSKA (reference sequence). V lost 0 bases to trimming and J lost 4 bases, with 7 bases between them.

This clonotype was observed many times. The rearrangement joins TRBV30 to TRBJ2-3, with D perhaps TRBD1 (5 bases). Looked up from germline, CDR1 is GTSNPN and CDR2 is SVGIG (reference sequence). This CDR3 contains 13 residues. The V end lost 2 bases, the J end lost 3 bases, and 9 bases lay between the germline ends. As DNA, the CDR3 is TGTGCCTGGAGTTCAGGGTTTACAGATACGCAGTATTTT. As protein: CAWSSGFTDTQYF.

This clonotype was recorded a few times. The V call is TRBV25-1, the J call TRBJ1-1; maybe TRBD1 (5 bases). CDR3 length equals 13 residues. V shed 4 bases and J shed 2 bases, with 8 bases lying between them. Germline V gives CDR1 MGHDK, CDR2 SYGVNS. This chain's CDR3 is CASSGQTNTEAFF. The CDR3 DNA reads as TGTGCCAGCAGTGGACAGACAAACACTGAAGCTTTCTTT.

This clonotype was recorded at least ten times. The chain couples TRBV20-1 to TRBJ2-1; TRBD2 agrees at 10 bases. V was clipped by 2 bases and J by 0 bases; unmatched bases: 10. CDR1 and CDR2 from the germline V gene are DFQATT and SNEGSKA (reference sequence). There are 18 residues in the CDR3. CDR3 sequence reads: CSARYGLAEFDSYNEQFF. CDR3 DNA sequence: TGCAGTGCTAGATACGGACTAGCGGAATTTGACTCCTACAATGAGCAGTTCTTC.

This clonotype was observed a handful of times. The V and J genes are TRBV5-1 and TRBJ2-5; the match to TRBD2 covers 11 bases. V lost 3 bases, J lost 1 base, and 5 bases stayed unmatched. Germline V gene sequence: CDR1 SGHRS, CDR2 YFSETQ. The CDR3 length is 16 residues. This chain's CDR3 is CASSWGLADVQETQYF. The CDR3, as DNA: TGCGCCAGCAGCTGGGGACTAGCGGACGTCCAAGAGACCCAGTACTTC.

This clonotype was picked up many times. The chain carries TRBV7-9 and TRBJ1-2; no clear D. CDR3 length equals 15 residues. Germline lookup yields CDR1 SEHNR and CDR2 FQNEAQ (reference sequence). V lost 3 bases and J lost 5, with 16 bases in between. CDR3 amino acids: CASSFTPFPLYGYTF. CDR3 DNA sequence: TGTGCCAGCAGCTTCACCCCCTTCCCCCTTTATGGCTACACCTTC.

This clonotype has a handful of counts. The CDR3 nucleotides are TGTGCCATCAGTCCCAGGACAGCTATGAACACTGAAGCTTTCTTT. Translation: CAISPRTAMNTEAFF. The chain couples TRBV10-3 to TRBJ1-1; D perhaps matches TRBD1 (6 bases). V shed 5 bases and J shed 0 bases, with 13 bases lying between them. Germline CDR1 and CDR2: ENHRY and SYGVKD. The CDR3 length is 15 residues.

This clonotype was seen a few times. V gene TRBV4-1 combines with J gene TRBJ2-7, with TRBD2 identical over 8 bases. The CDR3 extends over 14 amino acids. Germline-derived CDR1 and CDR2 are MGHRA and YSYEKL. After removal of 5 bases from V and 4 bases from J, the junction contained 7 bases not matched to a gene. CDR3 sequence: CASSYNRGGYEQYF. The CDR3 region has the DNA TGCGCCAGCAGCTATAACCGGGGGGGTTACGAGCAGTACTTC.

This clonotype was seen a handful of times. The chain links TRBV12-3 or TRBV12-4 to TRBJ2-6; 10 bases align to TRBD1. Trimming took 3 bases from V and 0 from J; bases not matched to a gene: 2. The length of the CDR3 is 17 residues. Here the CDR3 DNA reads TGTGCCAGCAGTTTTAGACAGGGGGCCTCTGGGGCCAACGTCCTGACTTTC. Its protein is CASSFRQGASGANVLTF.